A selection of T cell receptor beta chains follows, all from one sample in a study of response to subunit inactivated influenza vaccine. MiXCR was run by TCRdb on the RT-PCR reads, yielding one entry per CDR3 protein. The table includes fewer than 700,000 distinct CDR3 sequences, around 13% detected once. Sequenced material: PBMCs from blood, taken about 6 weeks after vaccination. Receptors were obtained from a man aged 45-65 years who received an inactivated influenza vaccine. CDR3s include the opening cysteine and the closing phenylalanine or tryptophan. A D gene is named only where the DNA matches it firmly. A row's size may be missing; if present it is once, few, many or a size class.

>TRBD2|few|TRBV11-2|TRBJ2-1
TGTGCCAGCAGCCCGGGACAACCGGGACTAGGGTCTGAGTTCTTC
CASSPGQPGLGSEFF
>-|many|TRBV12-3/TRBV12-4|TRBJ1-2
TGTGCCAGCAGTTTGGTGAATGGCTATGGCTACACCTTC
CASSLVNGYGYTF
>TRBD2|-|TRBV6-5|TRBJ2-1
TGTGCCAGCAGTTACCCTCCTGGGACTAGCGGGACGTCCTACAATGAGCAGTTCTTC
CASSYPPGTSGTSYNEQFF
>TRBD2|many|TRBV20-1|TRBJ2-5
TGCAGTGCTAGAGACTACATTCTAGCGGGAGGCGGCACAGAGACCCAGTACTTC
CSARDYILAGGGTETQYF
>-|many|TRBV25-1|TRBJ2-5
TGTGCCAGCAGTGCACGCTCCGGGGCAACAGAGACCCAGTACTTC
CASSARSGATETQYF
>-|-|TRBV24-1|TRBJ2-3
TGTGCCACCAGTGATTTGCAAGGCAGCTCGGATACGCAGTATTTT
CATSDLQGSSDTQYF
>-|-|TRBV4-1|TRBJ2-1
TGCGCCAGCAGCCAAGATTGGGATGCCAATGAGCAGTTCTTC
CASSQDWDANEQFF
>-|-|TRBV6-5|TRBJ2-1
TGTGCCAGCAGTTACGAGGCTAGCGCAGGGGGGCCCTACAATGAGCAGTTCTTC
CASSYEASAGGPYNEQFF
>-|-|TRBV3-1|TRBJ2-1
TGTGCCAGCAGCCCCCGGTCGCAGGGCCCCTACAATGAGCAGTTCTTC
CASSPRSQGPYNEQFF
>-|few|TRBV12-3/TRBV12-4|TRBJ1-1
TGTGCCAGCAGTTTGGGGCTGATGATGAACACTGAAGCTTTCTTT
CASSLGLMMNTEAFF
>-|-|TRBV28|TRBJ1-1
TGTGCCAGCAGTTCGGCAGGGCGGTACACTGAAGCTTTCTTT
CASSSAGRYTEAFF
>-|many|TRBV7-9|TRBJ1-5
TGTGCCAGCAGCTCGATTGGGGTATATCAGCCCCAGCATTTT
CASSSIGVYQPQHF
>TRBD1|-|TRBV5-6|TRBJ1-2
TGTGCCAGCAGCTACACTACAGGGGCGGTAAACTATGGCTACACCTTC
CASSYTTGAVNYGYTF
>-|-|TRBV12-5|TRBJ2-3
TGTGCTAGTGGTTCAAGGACCGACATCCCAGATACGCAGTATTTT
CASGSRTDIPDTQYF
>TRBD1|-|TRBV4-1|TRBJ2-7
TGCGCCAGCAGCCAAACGACAGGGGAAGCCTACGAGCAGTACTTC
CASSQTTGEAYEQYF
>-|-|TRBV12-3/TRBV12-4|TRBJ1-2
TGTGCCAGCAGTCCCGCGGGGGGGCTCTATGGCTACACCTTC
CASSPAGGLYGYTF
>-|-|TRBV24-1|TRBJ1-1
TGTGCCACCAGTGATGTCGGAGGAACTGAAGCTTTCTTT
CATSDVGGTEAFF
>-|-|TRBV7-8|TRBJ2-1
TGTGCCAGCAGCTCAGACCCGAGTGGAGAGCAGTTCTTC
CASSSDPSGEQFF
>TRBD1|few|TRBV5-1|TRBJ1-2
TGCGCCAGCAGCCGGGACAGGGTCGCTGATGGCTACACCTTC
CASSRDRVADGYTF
>TRBD2|few|TRBV7-2|TRBJ2-5
TGTGCCAGCAGCCGCCAGGGACTAGCGATAGAGACCCAGTACTTC
CASSRQGLAIETQYF
>-|-|TRBV15|TRBJ1-2
TGTGCCACCAGCAGGCGGGGAATAAACTATGGCTACACCTTC
CATSRRGINYGYTF
>TRBD2|many|TRBV12-3/TRBV12-4|TRBJ2-1
TGTGCCAGCAGTGGACCGGGGGGGAAGCAGTTCTTC
CASSGPGGKQFF
>-|-|TRBV5-8|TRBJ1-4
TGTGCCAGCAGCTTGTCGGCAGGGGAGAATGAAAAACTGTTTTTT
CASSLSAGENEKLFF
>-|-|TRBV7-9|TRBJ1-1
TGTGCCAGCAGCTTGGCGGGTCCTGAAGCTTTCTTT
CASSLAGPEAFF
>-|-|TRBV12-3/TRBV12-4|TRBJ2-5
TGTGCCAGCAGTTTTGTGTTCTGGGGGGAGACCCAGTACTTC
CASSFVFWGETQYF
>TRBD2|many|TRBV20-1|TRBJ2-7
TGCAGTGCTAGAGATCACCTTGGACTAGCTCGAGGCTTCTACGAGCAGTACTTC
CSARDHLGLARGFYEQYF
>TRBD1|-|TRBV5-6|TRBJ2-5
TGTGCCAGCAGCTCGGATGACAGGGGGCGAGAGACCCAGTACTTC
CASSSDDRGRETQYF
>TRBD2|few|TRBV29-1|TRBJ2-1
TGCAGCGTTTTCGGGCCTGCGGGAGACTACAATGAGCAGTTCTTC
CSVFGPAGDYNEQFF